This T cell receptor beta chain was sequenced for a study of cytomegalovirus exposure and HLA in healthy donors. V lost 2 bases and J 8 bases, leaving 13 bases between the germline ends. The germline V gene encodes CDR1 MRHNA and CDR2 SNTAGT. This CDR3 is 15 amino acids long. Both 60 Vbeta primers and 13 Jbeta primers went into the PCR. Sequencing used immunoSEQ multiplex PCR; TCRdb keeps in-frame clones, though not all of them. The data show 60,000 or so clones, 60% to 80% seen once. Concerning this clone itself: Its target is unknown.

General study results and limits: Most TCR sequences were uncommon, yet certain public TCRs appeared in many donors.

This clonotype originated in a woman aged 40 to 49 in good health and CMV-seropositive. The specimen sequenced was PBMCs. The gene calls are TRBV6-4 and TRBJ2-6; tentatively, D is TRBD2 (7 bases). The chain's CDR3 is CASSDRGGVPNVLTF. CDR3 in DNA: TGTGCCAGCAGTGACAGGGGGGGGGTTCCCAACGTCCTGACTTTC.